This record concerns one TCR beta chain sequence. These data belong to a study of blood T cell repertoires in COVID-19. Study as a whole: T cells, B-cell-depleted T cells, or PBMCs provided the cDNA or gDNA that served as material.

Sequencing used immunoSEQ multiplex PCR; TCRdb keeps in-frame clones, though not all of them. The sample has roughly 180,000 clones, 82% seen once. CDR3 length: 16 residues. Germline V gene sequence: CDR1 SGDLS, CDR2 YYNGEE. V gave up 3 bases and J gave up 5 bases, with 15 bases separating them. This TCR derives from a man aged 55 to 70 who had recovered from COVID-19. The specimen sequenced was PBMCs or T cells enriched from blood (not recorded which). The genes are TRBV9 and TRBJ1-6, with D possibly being TRBD1 (6 bases). The CDR3 nucleotides read TGTGCCAGCAGCGCCCCAGCAGGGGCGAATAATTCACCCCTCCACTTT. As protein: CASSAPAGANNSPLHF.